A selection of T cell receptor beta chains follows, all from one sample in a study of CD8 T cells in Susac syndrome. TCRdb re-called the immunoSEQ multiplex PCR reads through MiXCR, storing one row per CDR3 protein. Of more than 250,000 distinct CDR3 sequences in the sample, about 90% were seen once. Sequencing input: CD4+ T cells from PBMCs. The receptors were gathered from a human donor with multiple sclerosis. Each CDR3 is given with its conserved first and last residue. D genes are given only for firm matches. The listing skips clone size in some rows; elsewhere it reads once, few, many or a size class.

abundance	v_gene	d_gene	j_gene	CDR3aa	CDR3nt
NA	TRBV15	NA	TRBJ2-6	CATSRDVRVVGANVLTF	TGTGCCACCAGCAGAGATGTAAGGGTAGTGGGGGCCAACGTCCTGACTTTC
NA	TRBV4-1	TRBD2	TRBJ2-4	CASSQDFVGLAIGIAKNIQYF	TGCGCCAGCAGCCAAGATTTCGTGGGACTAGCGATTGGGATAGCCAAAAACATTCAGTACTTC
NA	TRBV11-1	TRBD1	TRBJ2-1	CASSPTVGQPYNEQFF	TGTGCCAGCAGCCCAACAGTGGGACAGCCTTACAATGAGCAGTTCTTC
once	TRBV20-1	NA	TRBJ1-5	CSARRPPGTAGNQPQHF	TGCAGTGCTAGACGCCCCCCAGGGACGGCGGGCAATCAGCCCCAGCATTTT
NA	TRBV19	NA	TRBJ1-5	CASIRPGIGQPQHF	TGTGCCAGTATCCGTCCCGGGATAGGGCAGCCCCAGCATTTT
NA	TRBV6-5	NA	TRBJ1-4	CASSYSPRGNEKLFF	TGTGCCAGCAGTTACTCCCCTCGGGGGAATGAAAAACTGTTTTTT
once	TRBV12-3/TRBV12-4	NA	TRBJ1-3	CASTLQALSGNTIYF	TGTGCCAGCACCCTCCAGGCGCTCTCTGGAAACACCATATATTTT
NA	TRBV4-2	TRBD1	TRBJ2-7	CASSAPGTGTSEQYF	TGTGCCAGCAGCGCCCCCGGGACAGGAACGTCCGAGCAGTACTTC
NA	TRBV6-1	NA	TRBJ1-2	CASSEVGVYGYTF	TGTGCCAGCAGTGAAGTTGGCGTTTATGGCTACACCTTC
NA	TRBV3-1	NA	TRBJ1-2	CASSREHGGLGYTF	TGTGCCAGCAGCCGGGAACACGGAGGCCTTGGCTACACCTTC
NA	TRBV6-5	NA	TRBJ2-1	CASSRPNRGYNEQFF	TGTGCCAGCAGCCGTCCAAATCGGGGGTACAATGAGCAGTTCTTC
NA	TRBV7-3	TRBD2	TRBJ2-1	CASSPTIAGVHEQFF	TGTGCCAGCAGCCCCACCATAGCGGGAGTGCATGAGCAGTTCTTC
NA	TRBV7-2	TRBD2	TRBJ2-1	CASQLAGGTNEQFF	TGTGCCAGCCAATTAGCGGGAGGGACCAATGAGCAGTTCTTC
NA	TRBV6-1	NA	TRBJ1-1	CASVRSSVGGPEAFF	TGTGCCAGCGTGCGCAGCAGTGTCGGCGGGCCTGAAGCTTTCTTT
NA	TRBV11-2	NA	TRBJ2-7	CASSFGGRPSYEQYF	TGTGCCAGCAGCTTTGGCGGCCGTCCCTCCTACGAGCAGTACTTC
NA	TRBV4-1	NA	TRBJ1-5	CASSNSMDQPQHF	TGCGCCAGCAGTAACAGTATGGATCAGCCCCAGCATTTT
NA	TRBV20-1	NA	TRBJ2-7	CSARVPGAVGQYF	TGCAGTGCTAGGGTCCCAGGGGCGGTCGGGCAGTACTTC
NA	TRBV5-1	NA	TRBJ2-7	CASSLAAPGDEQYF	TGCGCCAGCAGCTTGGCGGCCCCAGGCGACGAGCAGTACTTC
NA	TRBV6-5	TRBD2	TRBJ2-1	CASTRGRNNEQFF	TGTGCCAGCACTCGCGGGAGAAACAATGAGCAGTTCTTC
NA	TRBV12-3/TRBV12-4	NA	TRBJ2-5	CASSLEHQGETQYF	TGTGCCAGCAGTTTAGAACACCAGGGGGAGACCCAGTACTTC
NA	TRBV27	NA	TRBJ2-4	CASSPRLRLAKNIQYF	TGTGCCAGCAGTCCCCGACTTAGGCTAGCCAAAAACATTCAGTACTTC
NA	TRBV29-1	TRBD2	TRBJ2-2	CSARGASGGTGELFF	TGCAGCGCCCGGGGGGCTAGCGGGGGCACCGGGGAGCTGTTTTTT
NA	TRBV4-2	NA	TRBJ1-5	CASSHPGTAGYSNQPQHF	TGTGCCAGCAGCCACCCCGGGACGGCGGGCTATAGCAATCAGCCCCAGCATTTT
NA	TRBV7-2	NA	TRBJ2-2	CASSLWGGSTGELFF	TGTGCCAGCAGCTTATGGGGGGGCTCTACCGGGGAGCTGTTTTTT
NA	TRBV14	NA	TRBJ1-2	CASSQNTGYTF	TGTGCCAGCAGCCAAAACACCGGCTACACCTTC
NA	TRBV27	TRBD2	TRBJ2-1	CASSLLVRLAENNEQFF	TGTGCCAGCAGTTTATTAGTGAGACTAGCGGAGAACAATGAGCAGTTCTTC
NA	TRBV12-5	TRBD1	TRBJ1-3	CASGPQGGENTIYF	TGTGCTAGTGGTCCGCAGGGGGGGGAAAACACCATATATTTT